This entry lists 22 T cell receptor beta chains sequenced from one sample in a study of Graves' ophthalmopathy and Graves' hyperthyroidism. From RNA, the CDR3 regions of TCR beta chains were amplified and sequenced. The first round was an RT-PCR with HTBI primers, and the second round was a multiplex PCR. Each CDR3 protein gets one entry after TCRdb re-called the multiplex PCR reads with MiXCR. Among 740,000 or so distinct CDR3 sequences listed, around 40% were seen once. Sequencing used peripheral blood. The source is an adult man with Graves' ophthalmopathy.

This clonotype was detected only a few times. The chain carries TRBV7-9 and TRBJ1-2; 8 bases fit TRBD1. The CDR3 loop spans 15 amino acids. V lost 5 bases to trimming and J lost 6 bases; unmatched junction nucleotides: 11. CDR1 is SEHNR and CDR2 is FQNEAQ in the germline V gene (reference sequence). CDR3 sequence: CASSLPQGARDGYTF. The CDR3 DNA reads TGTGCCAGCAGCCTTCCTCAGGGGGCTCGGGATGGCTACACCTTC. Looking up the rest from reference TRBV7-9 and TRBJ1-2 gives the full variable domain: DTGVSQNPRHKITKRGQNVTFRCDPISEHNRLYWYRQTLGQGPEFLTYFQNEAQLEKSRLLSDRFSAERPKGSFSTLEIQRTEQGDSAMYLCASSLPQGARDGYTFGSGTRLTVV.

Regarding this clonotype: Likely a read error: the CDR3 ends without its conserved phenylalanine or tryptophan. Because the CDR3's place on the DNA is in doubt, the DNA is left out and the CDR3 is given as listed by TCRdb. CDR3 sequence reads: CASSETVGQGGSS. The chain carries TRBV6-4 and TRBJ2-7; TRBD1, the table's D call, was not compared with the DNA. Germline V gene data show CDR1 as MRHNA and CDR2 as SNTAGT. Both ends counted, the CDR3 spans 13 residues.

This clonotype appeared a few times. The gene calls are TRBV7-9 and TRBJ1-4; D not certain. Germline CDR1 reads SEHNR; CDR2 reads FQNEAQ (reference sequence). V lost 2 bases and J 4 bases, leaving 11 bases between the germline ends. This CDR3 is built from 15 residues. The DNA for the CDR3 is TGTGCCAGCAGCTTAATGGCGGCGGGTAATGAAAAACTGTTTTTT. Encoded protein: CASSLMAAGNEKLFF.

This chain joins TRBV29-1 and TRBJ2-3, with a tentative D call TRBD2 (5 bases). V lost 4 bases to trimming and J lost 0 bases, with 11 bases between them. The CDR3 is 14 amino acids. Germline-derived CDR1 and CDR2 are SQVTM and ANQGSEA. CDR3 sequence: CSVAPDFSTDTQYF. CDR3 nucleotide sequence: TGCAGCGTTGCTCCGGACTTTAGCACAGATACGCAGTATTTT.

As regards this clonotype: This CDR3 fails to terminate in the conserved phenylalanine or tryptophan, so it likely reflects a read error. The rearrangement uses TRBV15 and TRBJ1-2; D not resolved. This CDR3 is 12 amino acids long. CDR1 and CDR2 from the germline V gene are LNHNV and YYDKDF (reference sequence). Trimming cost V 3 bases and J 8 bases, with 10 bases left between them. This CDR3 is CATSRGIGGYTL. Written as DNA, the CDR3 is TGTGCCACCAGCAGGGGTATAGGGGGCTACACCCTC.

Worth noting for this clonotype: An end of the junction does not agree with germline; a read error may underlie this. This chain connects TRBV10-3 to TRBJ1-1; D possibly corresponds to TRBD1 (6 bases). The CDR3 has 12 residues. Germline values: CDR1 ENHRY, CDR2 SYGVKD. The CDR3 nucleotides are TGTGCCAGCAGTCCTTGGGGGCAGGAAGCTTTCTTT. It codes for CASSPWGQEAFF.

This clonotype was detected many times. The chain couples TRBV12-3 or TRBV12-4 to TRBJ1-2, with D perhaps matching TRBD1 (6 bases). Trimming removed 5 bases at V and 8 bases at J, with 12 bases between. The CDR3 length is 12 residues. For the CDR3, the DNA is TGTGCCAGCAGTGCCCACAGGGACGGCTACACCTTC. It encodes CASSAHRDGYTF.

Only a few counts were recorded for this clonotype. The chain joins TRBV5-1 to TRBJ1-3; D not certain. The CDR3 covers 15 residues. Trimming stripped 4 bases from V and 4 bases from J, with 15 bases between. Germline V gene lookup returns CDR1 SGHRS and CDR2 YFSETQ. The CDR3 spells CASSLGLPGGNTIYF. For the CDR3, the DNA is TGCGCCAGCAGCCTTGGGCTCCCTGGGGGAAACACCATATATTTT.

On this clonotype itself: Germline and junction disagree at one end, which may indicate a read error. CDR3 bases: TGTGCCGCCAGCAGCCCCCGGACAGGGAATCAGCCCCAGCATTTT. Its translation: CAASSPRTGNQPQHF. The genes are TRBV24-1 and TRBJ1-5, with TRBD1 matching 8 bases. Looked up from germline, CDR1 is KGHDR and CDR2 is SFDVKD. CDR3 length: 15 amino acids.

The V gene is TRBV10-3, the J gene TRBJ1-3; 8 bases fit TRBD1. V lost 4 bases to trimming and J lost 4 bases; unmatched junction nucleotides: 9. This CDR3 comprises 16 residues. Germline V gene sequence: CDR1 ENHRY, CDR2 SYGVKD. The CDR3 loop is CAISASPRTGGNTIYF. CDR3 in DNA: TGTGCCATCAGTGCTAGTCCCCGGACAGGGGGAAACACCATATATTTT.

The chain links TRBV5-6 to TRBJ1-3, with D perhaps matching TRBD1 (6 bases). CDR1 and CDR2 from the germline V gene are SGHDT and YYEEEE. The CDR3 loop spans 14 amino acids. The V end was cut by 6 bases, the J end by 3 bases, with 13 bases between. Here the CDR3 DNA reads TGTGCCAGCAAGCTTCGGGGGCTTGGAAACACCATATATTTT. Protein sequence: CASKLRGLGNTIYF.

V gene TRBV29-1 combines with J gene TRBJ2-7, with TRBD1 matching 9 bases. Germline loops: CDR1 SQVTM, CDR2 ANQGSEA. CDR3 size: 14 residues. V was clipped by 5 bases and J by 1 base; unmatched bases: 6. CDR3 residues: CSVHRGTGSYEQYF. CDR3 sequence (DNA): TGCAGCGTTCACCGAGGGACAGGGTCCTACGAGCAGTACTTC.

In its sample, this clonotype was seen a few times. The chain has TRBV6-5 and TRBJ2-5; possible D gene TRBD2, 5 bases. Deletions cut 5 bases from V and 3 bases from J, with 22 bases between. The CDR3 sequence is 17 residues long. Germline V gene sequence: CDR1 MNHEY, CDR2 SVGAGI. CDR3 residues: CASSPPGLEDGEETQYF. The CDR3 bases are TGTGCCAGCAGTCCGCCCGGACTTGAGGACGGGGAAGAGACCCAGTACTTC.

The gene calls are TRBV6-5 and TRBJ2-7; 9 bases line up with TRBD1. Germline V gives CDR1 MNHEY, CDR2 SVGAGI. J was trimmed by 3 bases and V by 5 bases; bases with no gene match: 11. This CDR3 spans 16 amino acids. The DNA of the CDR3 is TGTGCCAGCAGTAGGGGACAGGGAGGCCCAGGCTACGAGCAGTACTTC. The encoded protein is CASSRGQGGPGYEQYF.

This clonotype was seen many times. J is TRBJ2-7 and V is TRBV10-1, with a weak D call TRBD2 (7 bases). CDR1 WNHNN and CDR2 SYGVQD come from the germline V gene (reference sequence). The CDR3 runs to 14 residues. The V and J ends lost 7 bases and 2 bases respectively, with 15 bases between them. CDR3 sequence reads: CASTEWGGTYEQYF. In nucleotides, the CDR3 is TGCGCCAGCACTGAATGGGGGGGCACCTACGAGCAGTACTTC.

This clonotype showed up many times. J is TRBJ2-7 and V is TRBV29-1; D uncertain. CDR1 is SQVTM, CDR2 ANQGSEA, per germline. This CDR3 spans 10 amino acids. The V end was cut by 4 bases, the J end by 2 bases, with 3 bases between. The CDR3 sequence: CSVGAYEQYF. In nucleotides, the CDR3 is TGCAGCGTTGGGGCCTACGAGCAGTACTTC.

The chain is built from TRBV10-3 and TRBJ1-1; weak D call: TRBD1 (5 bases). Trimming removed 6 bases at V and 6 bases at J, with 23 bases between. There are 16 residues in the CDR3. CDR1 and CDR2 from the germline V gene are ENHRY and SYGVKD. DNA of the CDR3: TGTGCCATCAGAGCGACAGTGATCGGTCGGTCGGCTGAAGCTTTCTTT. Protein sequence: CAIRATVIGRSAEAFF.

A note on this clonotype: This likely comes from a read error, as the CDR3 has no conserved phenylalanine or tryptophan at its end. The rearrangement uses TRBV2 and TRBJ2-5, with a weak D call TRBD1 (5 bases). Germline lookup yields CDR1 SNHLY and CDR2 FYNNEI. With 6 bases removed from V and 2 bases from J, the gap between germline ends came to 19 bases. The CDR3 consists of 16 residues. CDR3 DNA sequence: TGTGCCAGCAGCGTAGGGTCAGGGTTCGGTCAAGAGACCCAGTACATC. Translating it yields CASSVGSGFGQETQYI.

In the case of this clonotype: The final CDR3 position lacks the conserved phenylalanine or tryptophan, pointing to a likely read error. It is unclear where the CDR3 begins or ends on the DNA, so no DNA is shown, and the CDR3 is as TCRdb lists it. This chain uses TRBV12-3 or TRBV12-4 with TRBJ1-2; the table's D call, TRBD1, was not checked against the DNA. The CDR3 contains 11 residues when both ends are counted. CDR3 protein: CASSSSYRDTY.

V usage is TRBV10-2 and J usage is TRBJ2-7; no reliable D call. The ends were cut back, 8 bases at V and 0 bases at J, with 11 bases in the middle. The CDR3 runs to 13 residues. The germline gives CDR1 WSHSY, CDR2 SAAADI. The CDR3 nucleotides are TGCGCCAGCCAAGAGTGGGACTCCTACGAGCAGTACTTC. As protein: CASQEWDSYEQYF.

Many counts were recorded for this clonotype. As DNA, the CDR3 is TGTGCCACCAGCAGAGTCGGGGAGAACACTGAAGCTTTCTTT. Translating gives CATSRVGENTEAFF. The J gene is TRBJ1-1, the V gene TRBV15; D is unresolved. With 1 base removed from V and 1 base from J, the gap between germline ends came to 7 bases. Germline lookup yields CDR1 LNHNV and CDR2 YYDKDF (reference sequence). The CDR3 contains 14 residues.

In this sample, this clonotype turned up many times. This sequence joins TRBV7-8 and TRBJ2-7; D not certain. Germline V gene data show CDR1 as SGHVS and CDR2 as FQNEAQ. The CDR3 is 12 amino acids. V shed 5 bases and J shed 5 bases, with 10 bases lying between them. DNA for the CDR3: TGTGCCAGCAGCCGGAGCTACCACGAGCAGTACTTC. This translates into CASSRSYHEQYF.